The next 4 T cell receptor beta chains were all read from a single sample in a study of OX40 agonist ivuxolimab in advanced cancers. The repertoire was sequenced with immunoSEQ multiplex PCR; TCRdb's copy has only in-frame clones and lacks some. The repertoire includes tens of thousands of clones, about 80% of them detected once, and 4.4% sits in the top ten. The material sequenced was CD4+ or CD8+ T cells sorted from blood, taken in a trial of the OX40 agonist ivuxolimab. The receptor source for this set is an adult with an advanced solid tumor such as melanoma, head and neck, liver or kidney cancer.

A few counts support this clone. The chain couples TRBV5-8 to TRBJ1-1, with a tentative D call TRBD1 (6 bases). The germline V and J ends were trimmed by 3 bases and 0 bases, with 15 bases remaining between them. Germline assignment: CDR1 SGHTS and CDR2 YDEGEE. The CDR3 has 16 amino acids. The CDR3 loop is CASSYHAGTLNTEAFF. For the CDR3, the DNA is TGTGCCAGCAGCTACCACGCCGGGACACTGAACACTGAAGCTTTCTTT.

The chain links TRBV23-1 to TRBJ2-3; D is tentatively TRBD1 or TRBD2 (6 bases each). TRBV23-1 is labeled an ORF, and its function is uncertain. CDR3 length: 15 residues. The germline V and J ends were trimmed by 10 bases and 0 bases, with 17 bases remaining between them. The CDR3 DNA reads TGCGCCACCCCCGGTTCGGGGGCAAGCACAGATACGCAGTATTTT. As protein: CATPGSGASTDTQYF.

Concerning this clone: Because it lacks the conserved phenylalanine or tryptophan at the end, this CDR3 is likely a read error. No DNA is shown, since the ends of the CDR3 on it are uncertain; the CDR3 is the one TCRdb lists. CDR3 region: CASSLAGLAGAPS. This sequence joins TRBV5-6 and TRBJ2-7; no check of the table's D call, TRBD2, against the DNA was made. Germline-derived CDR1 and CDR2 are SGHDT and YYEEEE. The CDR3 totals 13 residues, both ends included.

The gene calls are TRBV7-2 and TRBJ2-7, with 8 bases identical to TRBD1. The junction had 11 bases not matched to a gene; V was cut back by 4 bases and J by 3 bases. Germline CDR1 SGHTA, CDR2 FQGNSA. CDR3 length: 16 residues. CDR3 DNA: TGTGCCAGCAGCTCATGGACAGGGTCACACAACTACGAGCAGTACTTC. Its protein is CASSSWTGSHNYEQYF.